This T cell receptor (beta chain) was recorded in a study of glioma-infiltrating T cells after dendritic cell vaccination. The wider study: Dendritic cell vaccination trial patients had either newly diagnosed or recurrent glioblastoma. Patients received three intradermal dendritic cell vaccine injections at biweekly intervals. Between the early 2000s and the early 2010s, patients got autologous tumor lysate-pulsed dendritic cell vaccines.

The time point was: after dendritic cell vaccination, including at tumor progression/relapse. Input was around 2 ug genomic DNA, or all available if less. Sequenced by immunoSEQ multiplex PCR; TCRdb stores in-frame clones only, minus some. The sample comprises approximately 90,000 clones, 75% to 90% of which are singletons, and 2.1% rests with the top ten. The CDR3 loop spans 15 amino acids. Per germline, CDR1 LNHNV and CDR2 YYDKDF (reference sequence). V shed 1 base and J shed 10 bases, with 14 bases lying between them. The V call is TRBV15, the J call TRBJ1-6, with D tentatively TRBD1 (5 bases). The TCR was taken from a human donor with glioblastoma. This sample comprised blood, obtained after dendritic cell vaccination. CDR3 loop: CATSRVGATSSPLHF. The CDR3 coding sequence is TGTGCCACCAGCAGAGTAGGGGCGACAAGCTCACCCCTCCACTTT. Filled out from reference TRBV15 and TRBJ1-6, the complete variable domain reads DAMVIQNPRYQVTQFGKPVTLSCSQTLNHNVMYWYQQKSSQAPKLLFHYYDKDFNNEADTPDNFQSRRPNTSFCFLDIRSPGLGDTAMYLCATSRVGATSSPLHFGNGTRLTVT.